The sequence of this T cell receptor beta chain was determined in a study of T cell repertoires in cytomegalovirus infection. At the level of the study: Alongside well-studied HLA-B-restricted CMV epitopes, recently identified HLA-C-restricted CMV epitopes were also used.

This clonotype was seen a few times. What it recognizes is unknown. Findings and limits, study-wide: HLA-C-restricted CMV clonotypes gave the most frequent clonotype in two of eight donors. Identification of carriers of CMV plus the relevant HLA was performed using cumulative public TCR beta family frequency.

Each CDR3 protein is one row after TCRdb ran MiXCR on the reads. The table includes approximately 590,000 distinct CDR3 sequences, 40% detected once. The CDR3 is made up of 13 amino acids. Germline V gene lookup returns CDR1 MDHEN and CDR2 SYDVKM. The V end lost 10 bases, the J end lost 4 bases, and 11 bases lay between the germline ends. This sequence originates from a human donor in good health (CMV status not recorded). Some clones in this sample may be carry-over from other donors' samples. The chain recombines TRBV28 with TRBJ2-6; D remains unclear. The specimen was cultured PBMCs, collected from culture after CMV antigen stimulation. CDR3 loop: CATLEVGANVLTF. For the CDR3, the DNA is TGTGCCACCTTAGAAGTCGGGGCCAACGTCCTGACTTTC.